This TCR beta chain is drawn from a study of shared clonotypes between healthy human individuals. Overall study results and limits: The four-donor shared clonotypes exceeded non-shared clonotypes in generation probability, with non-shared ones scoring lower. Shared clonotypes: about 4.6% naive CD4, under 4% naive CD8, under 2.5% memory CD4, about 0.4% memory CD8.

Sequencing was performed with immunoSEQ multiplex PCR; in TCRdb, only in-frame clones are kept and a portion is missing. Of millions of clones in the sample, approximately 90% were seen once. On this clone: Its target is unknown.

CDR1 and CDR2 from the germline V gene are LNHDA and SQIVND (reference sequence). This CDR3 is built from 13 residues. The V gene end was trimmed by 11 bases and the J gene end by 5 bases; junction bases not matched to a gene: 11. The chain joins TRBV19 to TRBJ2-7; 8 positions match TRBD1. Sequenced material: naive CD4+ T cells sorted from blood. Regarding subset: CD45RA+ positively selected. The TCR was taken from a man between 18 and 29 years old in good health. CDR3 residues: CAVKDRGIDEQYF. As DNA, the CDR3 is TGTGCCGTCAAAGACAGGGGAATAGACGAGCAGTACTTC.